The T cell receptor beta chain under discussion was sequenced for a study of beta chain features in type 1 diabetes. Study-level findings and limits: When Type 1 diabetes patients were examined, their TCRB CDR3s proved moderately but significantly shorter in all four CD4+ subsets.

What was sequenced were expressed TCRB transcripts, since all of the isolated RNA had been reverse transcribed. Assay: immunoSEQ multiplex PCR; the TCRdb copy retains only in-frame clones and omits some. In the table there are hundreds of thousands of clones, roughly 13% of which are singletons. With respect to this clone: Its antigen is not identified.

Germline V gene sequence: CDR1 SQVTM, CDR2 ANQGSEA. The ends lost 4 bases at V and 4 bases at J; junction bases unmatched: 9. The CDR3 has 15 residues. This receptor was identified in a man aged 18 to 30 with type 1 diabetes. V is TRBV29-1 and J is TRBJ1-4; 7 nucleotides align to TRBD1. The source material was naive CD4+ T cells from blood. In DNA, the CDR3 is TGCAGCGTTGCCCCGACGGGACAGCTTAATGAAAAACTGTTTTTT. Its translation: CSVAPTGQLNEKLFF.